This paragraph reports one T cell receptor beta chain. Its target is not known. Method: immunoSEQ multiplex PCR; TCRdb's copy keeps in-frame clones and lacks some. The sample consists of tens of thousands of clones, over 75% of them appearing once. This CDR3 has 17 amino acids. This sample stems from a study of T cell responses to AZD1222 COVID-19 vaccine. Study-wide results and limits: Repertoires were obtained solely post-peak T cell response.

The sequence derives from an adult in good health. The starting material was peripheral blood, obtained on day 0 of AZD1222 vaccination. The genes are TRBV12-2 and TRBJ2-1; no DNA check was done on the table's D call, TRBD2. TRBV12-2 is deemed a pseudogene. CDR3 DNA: TGTGCAAGTCGCACGAACCTAGCGGGAGGGGGGATAGGTGAGCAGTTCTTC. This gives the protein CASRTNLAGGGIGEQFF.